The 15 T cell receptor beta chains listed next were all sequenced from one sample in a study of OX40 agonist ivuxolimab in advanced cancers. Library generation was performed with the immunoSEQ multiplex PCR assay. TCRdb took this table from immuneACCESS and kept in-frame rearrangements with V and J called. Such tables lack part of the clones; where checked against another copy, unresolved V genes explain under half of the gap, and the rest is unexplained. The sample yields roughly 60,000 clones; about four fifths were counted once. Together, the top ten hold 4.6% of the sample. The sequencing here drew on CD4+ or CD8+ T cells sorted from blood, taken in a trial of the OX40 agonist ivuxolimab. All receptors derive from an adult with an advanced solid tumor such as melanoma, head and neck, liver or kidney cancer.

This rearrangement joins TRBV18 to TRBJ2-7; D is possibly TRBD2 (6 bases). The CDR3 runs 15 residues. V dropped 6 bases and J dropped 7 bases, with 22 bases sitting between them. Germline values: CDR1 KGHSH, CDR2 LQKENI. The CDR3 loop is CASSDEGTPAGEQYF. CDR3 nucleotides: TGTGCCAGCTCGGACGAGGGGACCCCGGCGGGAGAGCAGTACTTC.

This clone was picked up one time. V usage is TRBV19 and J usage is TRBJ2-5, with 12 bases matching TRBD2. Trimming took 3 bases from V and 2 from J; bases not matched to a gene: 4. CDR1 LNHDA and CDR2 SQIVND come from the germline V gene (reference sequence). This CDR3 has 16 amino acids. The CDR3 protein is CASSMLLAGGQETQYF. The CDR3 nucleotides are TGTGCCAGTAGTATGCTGCTAGCGGGAGGGCAAGAGACCCAGTACTTC.

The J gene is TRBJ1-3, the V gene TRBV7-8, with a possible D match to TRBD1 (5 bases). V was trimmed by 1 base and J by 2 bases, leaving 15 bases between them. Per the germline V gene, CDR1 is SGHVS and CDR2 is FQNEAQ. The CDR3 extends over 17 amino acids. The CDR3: CASSLVGRAIPGNTIYF. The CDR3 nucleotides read TGTGCCAGCAGCTTAGTGGGCAGGGCCATCCCTGGAAACACCATATATTTT.

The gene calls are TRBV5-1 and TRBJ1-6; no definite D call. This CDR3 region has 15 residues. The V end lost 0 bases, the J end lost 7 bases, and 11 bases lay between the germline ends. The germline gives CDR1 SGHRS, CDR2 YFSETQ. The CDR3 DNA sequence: TGCGCCAGCAGCTTGGCGTCCGGCGCAAATTCACCCCTCCACTTT. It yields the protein CASSLASGANSPLHF.

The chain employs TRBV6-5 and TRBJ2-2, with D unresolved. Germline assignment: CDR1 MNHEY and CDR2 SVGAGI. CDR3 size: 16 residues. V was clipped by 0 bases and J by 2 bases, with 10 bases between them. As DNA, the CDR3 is TGTGCCAGCAGTTACTCGTCTCTAGAAAACACCGGGGAGCTGTTTTTT. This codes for CASSYSSLENTGELFF.

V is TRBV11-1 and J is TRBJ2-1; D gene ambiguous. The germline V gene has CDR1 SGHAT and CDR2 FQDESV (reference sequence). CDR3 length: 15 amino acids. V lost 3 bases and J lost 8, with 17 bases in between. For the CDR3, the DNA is TGTGCCAGCAGCTTCAGCGCGGAAATCCGGCATGAGCAGTTCTTC. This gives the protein CASSFSAEIRHEQFF.

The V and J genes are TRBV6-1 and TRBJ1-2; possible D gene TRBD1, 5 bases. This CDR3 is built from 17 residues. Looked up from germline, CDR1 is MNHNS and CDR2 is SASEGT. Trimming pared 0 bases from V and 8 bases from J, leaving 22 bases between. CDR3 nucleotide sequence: TGTGCCAGCAGTGAAGCCGGGCAGCTCGAACAGGTCCGGGGCTACACCTTC. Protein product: CASSEAGQLEQVRGYTF.

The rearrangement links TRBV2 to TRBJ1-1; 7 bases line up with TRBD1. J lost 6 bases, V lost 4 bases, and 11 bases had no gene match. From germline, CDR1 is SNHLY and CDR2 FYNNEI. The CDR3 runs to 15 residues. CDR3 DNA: TGTGCCAGCAGTGCCCGGACAGGTCAACGCGCTGAAGCTTTCTTT. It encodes CASSARTGQRAEAFF.

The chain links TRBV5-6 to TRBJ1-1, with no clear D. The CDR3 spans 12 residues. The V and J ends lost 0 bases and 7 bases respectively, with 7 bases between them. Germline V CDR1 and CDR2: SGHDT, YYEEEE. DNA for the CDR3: TGTGCCAGCAGCTTGGGGCCTTTTGAAGCTTTCTTT. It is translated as CASSLGPFEAFF.

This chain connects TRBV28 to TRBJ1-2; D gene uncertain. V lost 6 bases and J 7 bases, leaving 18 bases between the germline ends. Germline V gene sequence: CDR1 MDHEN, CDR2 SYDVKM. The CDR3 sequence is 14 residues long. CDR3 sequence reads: CASRIGLSGGGYTF. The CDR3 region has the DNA TGTGCCAGCAGGATTGGACTCTCGGGTGGTGGCTACACCTTC.

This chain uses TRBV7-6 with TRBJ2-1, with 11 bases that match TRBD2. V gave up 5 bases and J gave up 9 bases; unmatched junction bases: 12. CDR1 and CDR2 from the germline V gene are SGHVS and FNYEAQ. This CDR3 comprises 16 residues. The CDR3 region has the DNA TGTGCCAGCAGCAAGGGACTAGCGGCCCCGGAGGGTGAGCAGTTCTTC. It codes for CASSKGLAAPEGEQFF.

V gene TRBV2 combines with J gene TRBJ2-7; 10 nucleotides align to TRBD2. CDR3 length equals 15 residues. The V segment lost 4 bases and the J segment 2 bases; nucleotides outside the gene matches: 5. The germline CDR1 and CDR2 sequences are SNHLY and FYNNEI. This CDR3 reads CASSGKRGGPYEQYF. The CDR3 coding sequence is TGTGCCAGCAGTGGGAAGCGGGGGGGCCCCTACGAGCAGTACTTC.

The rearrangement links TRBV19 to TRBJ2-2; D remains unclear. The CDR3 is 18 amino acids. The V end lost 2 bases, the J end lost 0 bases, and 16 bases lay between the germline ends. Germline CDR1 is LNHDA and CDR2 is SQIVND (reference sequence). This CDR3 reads CASSISQSPRTNTGELFF. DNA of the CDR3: TGTGCCAGTAGTATATCCCAATCACCTAGAACGAACACCGGGGAGCTGTTTTTT.

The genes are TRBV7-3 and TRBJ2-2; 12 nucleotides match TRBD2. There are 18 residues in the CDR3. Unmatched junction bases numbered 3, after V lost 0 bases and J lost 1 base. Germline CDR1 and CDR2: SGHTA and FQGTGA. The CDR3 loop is CASSLTMTSGRNTGELFF. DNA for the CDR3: TGTGCCAGCAGCTTAACAATGACTAGCGGGAGGAACACCGGGGAGCTGTTTTTT.

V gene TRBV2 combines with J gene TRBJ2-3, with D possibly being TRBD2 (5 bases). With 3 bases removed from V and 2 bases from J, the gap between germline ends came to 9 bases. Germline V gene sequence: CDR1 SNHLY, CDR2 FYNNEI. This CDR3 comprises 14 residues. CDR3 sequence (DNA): TGTGCCAGCAGTGACACGGGAAACACAGATACGCAGTATTTT. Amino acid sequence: CASSDTGNTDTQYF.